What follows are 23 T cell receptor beta chains derived from one specimen sequenced in a study of CD8+ T cells in alopecia areata. Reverse transcribed after extraction, RNA yielded cDNA as the sequencing template. Libraries were prepared by immunoSEQ multiplex PCR; TCRdb keeps only in-frame clonotypes and omits some of them. There are 150,000 or so clones in the sample; about 87% occur only once, and over 12% lies in the top ten. The sequencing here drew on CD8+ T cells sorted from blood, taken at week 0. All receptors come from a human donor with alopecia areata.

The J gene is TRBJ2-2, the V gene TRBV2, with 8 bases aligning to TRBD2. The CDR3 is 16 residues long. The V segment lost 3 bases and the J segment 0 bases; nucleotides outside the gene matches: 3. The V gene's germline CDR1 is SNHLY and CDR2 FYNNEI. CDR3 DNA: TGTGCCAGCAGTGATCGCGGGAGGCCGAACACCGGGGAGCTGTTTTTT. This gives the protein CASSDRGRPNTGELFF.

This rearrangement joins TRBV29-1 to TRBJ1-2; possibly TRBD1 for D (5 bases). The CDR3 consists of 13 residues. Germline V gives CDR1 SQVTM, CDR2 ANQGSEA. Between the trimmed V and J ends, which lost 3 bases and 7 bases, there was a span of 15 bases. The CDR3 spells CSVDGTVSPGYTF. CDR3 DNA sequence: TGCAGCGTTGACGGGACGGTGAGCCCTGGCTACACCTTC.

This chain connects TRBV5-6 to TRBJ2-7, with 12 bases fitting TRBD2. The CDR3 contains 17 residues. CDR1 SGHDT and CDR2 YYEEEE come from the germline V gene. J lost 3 bases, V lost 3 bases, and 10 bases had no gene match. This chain's CDR3 is CASSSLRLAGDFYEQYF. CDR3 DNA sequence: TGTGCCAGCAGCTCACTCAGACTAGCGGGGGACTTCTACGAGCAGTACTTC.

The chain couples TRBV7-8 to TRBJ1-6; D unclear. CDR3 size: 17 residues. Between the trimmed V and J ends, which lost 5 bases and 7 bases, there was a span of 21 bases. From germline, CDR1 is SGHVS and CDR2 FQNEAQ. The CDR3 DNA follows: TGTGCCAGCAGCCCCCTGATTGTTGGTACAGCGAATTCACCCCTCCACTTT. It specifies CASSPLIVGTANSPLHF.

This chain connects TRBV9 to TRBJ2-1, with D unresolved. Trimming cost V 0 bases and J 5 bases, with 9 bases left between them. Germline CDR1 reads SGDLS; CDR2 reads YYNGEE. The CDR3 spans 14 residues. The CDR3 region has the DNA TGTGCCAGCAGCGTAGGATCCCTTGACAATGAGCAGTTCTTC. As protein: CASSVGSLDNEQFF.

This rearrangement joins TRBV6-1 to TRBJ2-7, with 7 positions matching TRBD1. The CDR3 has 12 amino acids. Germline V lookup: CDR1 MNHNS, CDR2 SASEGT. After removal of 11 bases from V and 5 bases from J, the junction contained 9 bases not matched to a gene. The CDR3 spells CAGQAQDDEQYF. In DNA, the CDR3 is TGTGCCGGACAGGCACAGGACGACGAGCAGTACTTC.

CDR3 nucleotide sequence: TGTGCCAGCAGCCCAAGAGGAAGTGCAGATACGCAGTATTTT. It codes for CASSPRGSADTQYF. The rearrangement links TRBV7-8 to TRBJ2-3; D is unclear. Per the germline V gene, CDR1 is SGHVS and CDR2 is FQNEAQ. The germline V and J ends were trimmed by 5 bases and 4 bases, with 13 bases remaining between them. This CDR3 is built from 14 residues.

This chain uses TRBV5-4 with TRBJ2-7; unclear D gene. The CDR3 covers 14 residues. Germline-derived CDR1 and CDR2 are SGHNT and YYREEE (reference sequence). Trimming removed 0 bases at V and 1 base at J, with 8 bases between. As DNA, the CDR3 is TGTGCCAGCAGCTTGGACAGAACATCCTACGAGCAGTACTTC. It is translated as CASSLDRTSYEQYF.

This chain uses TRBV7-9 with TRBJ2-3; D is undetermined. There are 13 residues in the CDR3. V was clipped by 5 bases and J by 6 bases, with 12 bases between them. Germline CDR1 SEHNR, CDR2 FQNEAQ (reference sequence). The chain's CDR3 is CASSNNPRDTQYF. CDR3 in DNA: TGTGCCAGCAGCAACAACCCAAGGGATACGCAGTATTTT.

V gene TRBV30 combines with J gene TRBJ2-1; D unclear. Germline V gene data show CDR1 as GTSNPN and CDR2 as SVGIG (reference sequence). Trimming removed 0 bases from V and 7 bases from J, with 7 bases in between. This CDR3 comprises 12 residues. CDR3 sequence (DNA): TGTGCCTGGAGTGTACCAGCGAATGAGCAGTTCTTC. Amino acid sequence: CAWSVPANEQFF.

V is TRBV4-1 and J is TRBJ2-7, with 9 bases lining up with TRBD2. CDR3 length: 20 amino acids. Germline V gene data show CDR1 as MGHRA and CDR2 as YSYEKL. V gave up 1 base and J gave up 2 bases; unmatched junction bases: 18. In DNA, the CDR3 is TGCGCCAGCAGCCAAGTGGCTAAACCCTTGAAGACTAGCGGAGCCTACGAGCAGTACTTC. It is translated as CASSQVAKPLKTSGAYEQYF.

The chain uses TRBV18 and TRBJ2-7; no firm D call. This CDR3 region has 13 residues. V shed 2 bases and J shed 1 base, with 6 bases lying between them. Germline lookup yields CDR1 KGHSH and CDR2 LQKENI. This CDR3 reads CASSPALSYEQYF. CDR3 DNA sequence: TGTGCCAGCTCACCAGCTTTATCCTACGAGCAGTACTTC.

The CDR3 bases are TGTGCCAGCAGCCCCCGAGGGGGTACTAACTATGGCTACACCTTC. It translates to CASSPRGGTNYGYTF. The chain recombines TRBV27 with TRBJ1-2, with D perhaps matching TRBD1 (6 bases). Germline-derived CDR1 and CDR2 are MNHEY and SMNVEV (reference sequence). Between the trimmed V and J ends, which lost 6 bases and 0 bases, there was a span of 14 bases. CDR3 size: 15 residues.

This chain links TRBV6-5 with TRBJ2-7; 9 nucleotides line up with TRBD1. Germline V gene lookup returns CDR1 MNHEY and CDR2 SVGAGI. The CDR3 sequence is 14 residues long. J lost 1 base, V lost 4 bases, and 2 bases had no gene match. The chain's CDR3 is CASSFGQGSYEQYF. Here the CDR3 DNA reads TGTGCCAGCAGTTTTGGACAGGGGTCCTACGAGCAGTACTTC.

This clone has just one count. This chain connects TRBV14 to TRBJ2-3; D could derive from TRBD1 or TRBD2 (6 bases each). This CDR3 spans 13 amino acids. Deletions cut 0 bases from V and 9 bases from J, with 10 bases between. Germline V lookup: CDR1 SGHDN, CDR2 FVKESK. The CDR3: CASSQEGGPTQYF. For the CDR3, the DNA is TGTGCCAGCAGCCAAGAGGGGGGCCCGACGCAGTATTTT.

The chain recombines TRBV27 with TRBJ2-7; no reliable D call. The CDR3 sequence is 13 residues long. The V end lost 3 bases, the J end lost 4 bases, and 10 bases lay between the germline ends. CDR1 and CDR2 (germline): MNHEY, SMNVEV (reference sequence). The chain's CDR3 is CASSLNSEYEQYF. For the CDR3, the DNA is TGTGCCAGCAGTTTGAACAGTGAATACGAGCAGTACTTC.

A word on this clone: The sample contains more than one DNA sequence encoding this CDR3. This chain joins TRBV30 and TRBJ2-3; D is possibly TRBD2 (7 bases). The CDR3 spans 15 residues. Trimming shortened V by 0 bases and J by 2 bases, and 12 bases separated the two germline ends. Germline CDR1 GTSNPN, CDR2 SVGIG (reference sequence). As DNA, the CDR3 is TGTGCCTGGAGTGTGGCGGGGGCGGACACAGATACGCAGTATTTT. Translating gives CAWSVAGADTDTQYF.

The CDR3 sequence: CASSQVPGTQNEQFF. CDR3 DNA: TGCGCCAGCAGCCAAGTACCTGGGACTCAGAATGAGCAGTTCTTC. This sequence joins TRBV4-1 and TRBJ2-1; tentatively, D is TRBD2 (6 bases). The CDR3 totals 15 residues. The germline CDR1 and CDR2 sequences are MGHRA and YSYEKL. V was clipped by 1 base and J by 7 bases, with 14 bases between them.

The rearrangement joins TRBV7-3 to TRBJ2-1; no clear D gene. The CDR3 contains 15 residues. The germline V gene encodes CDR1 SGHTA and CDR2 FQGTGA. V was trimmed by 5 bases and J by 0 bases, leaving 11 bases between them. The CDR3 here is CASSLYLNSYNEQFF. CDR3 DNA: TGTGCCAGCAGCCTGTACTTAAACTCCTACAATGAGCAGTTCTTC.

The rearrangement uses TRBV2 and TRBJ1-3, with D tentatively TRBD1 (5 bases). V shed 1 base and J shed 2 bases, with 9 bases lying between them. This CDR3 has 15 residues. The germline CDR1 and CDR2 sequences are SNHLY and FYNNEI. The CDR3 region is CASSEGQGPGNTIYF. The CDR3 DNA reads as TGTGCCAGCAGTGAAGGGCAGGGCCCTGGAAACACCATATATTTT.

This chain uses TRBV25-1 with TRBJ2-3; TRBD1 matches at 8 bases. With V trimmed by 8 bases and J by 0 bases, 4 bases remained unmatched. This CDR3 comprises 14 residues. The V gene's germline CDR1 is MGHDK and CDR2 SYGVNS. The CDR3 spells CASQQGASTDTQYF. DNA for the CDR3: TGTGCCAGCCAGCAGGGGGCCAGCACAGATACGCAGTATTTT. The entire variable domain, with the rest obtained from reference TRBV25-1 and TRBJ2-3, is as follows: EADIYQTPRYLVIGTGKKITLECSQTMGHDKMYWYQQDPGMELHLIHYSYGVNSTEKGDLSSESTVSRIRTEHFPLTLESARPSHTSQYLCASQQGASTDTQYFGPGTRLTVL.

The genes are TRBV7-9 and TRBJ1-2; 8 nucleotides match TRBD1. The CDR3 contains 14 residues. Germline V gene lookup returns CDR1 SEHNR and CDR2 FQNEAQ (reference sequence). With V trimmed by 5 bases and J by 4 bases, 6 bases remained unmatched. The DNA of the CDR3 is TGTGCCAGCAGCGACGGGACAGGTTTCTATGGCTACACCTTC. Protein: CASSDGTGFYGYTF.

The rearrangement uses TRBV29-1 and TRBJ2-7; 12 nucleotides align to TRBD2. This CDR3 is 15 amino acids long. In germline, CDR1 is SQVTM, CDR2 ANQGSEA. The J segment lost 5 bases and the V segment lost 2 bases, leaving 7 bases of the junction unmatched. The CDR3 here is CSVETETSGSHEQYF. The CDR3 bases are TGCAGCGTTGAAACGGAGACTAGCGGGAGCCACGAGCAGTACTTC.